This TCR beta chain comes out of a study of blood T cell repertoires in COVID-19. Study context: Acute-phase and convalescent COVID-19 samples originated in the United States, Italy and Spain.

CDR3 length: 14 amino acids. Germline lookup yields CDR1 SGHRS and CDR2 YFSETQ. The J segment lost 8 bases and the V segment lost 0 bases, leaving 5 bases of the junction unmatched. Generated by immunoSEQ multiplex PCR, the TCRdb table keeps only in-frame clones and is missing some. The sample consists of 200,000 to 250,000 clones, 90% of them appearing once. Material for sequencing was peripheral blood. The sequence derives from a man aged 30-40 years with COVID-19, enrolled during active disease. The V and J genes are TRBV5-1 and TRBJ1-2; 9 bases fit TRBD1. CDR3 sequence (DNA): TGCGCCAGCAGCTTGGGTGGACAGGGGAGCGGCTACACCTTC. Translating it yields CASSLGGQGSGYTF. The full variable domain, in which reference TRBV5-1 and TRBJ1-2 provide the parts outside the CDR3, is KAGVTQTPRYLIKTRGQQVTLSCSPISGHRSVSWYQQTPGQGLQFLFEYFSETQRNKGNFPGRFSGRQFSNSRSEMNVSTLELGDSALYLCASSLGGQGSGYTFGSGTRLTVV.